The 22 T cell receptor beta chains reported below all come from one sample, sequenced in a study of lymphopenia after photon versus proton radiotherapy. Profiling relied on immunoSEQ multiplex PCR, and the TCRdb table lists in-frame clones only, not all of them. The sample shows around 30,000 clones, 85% to 90% of them seen only once. Sequencing used peripheral blood, obtained from a patient treated with proton-based radiotherapy. These receptors originate from a woman aged 55-70 years with cholangiocarcinoma. Some clones in this sample may be carry-over from other donors' samples.

The chain uses TRBV19 and TRBJ2-5; the D is unclear. Germline V lookup: CDR1 LNHDA, CDR2 SQIVND (reference sequence). The CDR3 has 12 residues. V gave up 8 bases and J gave up 5 bases, with 12 bases separating them. CDR3 in DNA: TGTGCCAGTGCTAGTCGATCGGAGACCCAGTACTTC. As protein: CASASRSETQYF.

This clone occurred once. The gene calls are TRBV5-6 and TRBJ2-3; D ambiguous. Trimming left V 3 bases short and J 5 bases short, with 4 bases between. This CDR3 has 11 residues. CDR1 and CDR2 from the germline V gene are SGHDT and YYEEEE. The CDR3 spells CASSSRDTQYF. The CDR3 nucleotides are TGTGCCAGCAGCTCTAGAGATACGCAGTATTTT.

The chain employs TRBV5-4 and TRBJ2-1; TRBD2 aligns across 8 bases. The CDR3 has 15 residues. CDR1 and CDR2 from the germline V gene are SGHNT and YYREEE (reference sequence). With 1 base clipped from V and 0 bases from J, the junction kept 0 bases outside the gene matches. In DNA, the CDR3 is TGTGCCAGCAGCTTGAGCGGGAGCTCCTACAATGAGCAGTTCTTC. Translation gives CASSLSGSSYNEQFF.

This sequence joins TRBV12-5 and TRBJ2-1; 8 bases align to TRBD2. The CDR3 consists of 17 residues. The J segment lost 3 bases and the V segment lost 2 bases, leaving 9 bases of the junction unmatched. Germline CDR1 LGHNT, CDR2 FRNRAP. CDR3 sequence (DNA): TGTGCTAGTGGTTTGATCCGAGACGGGACTAGCTACAATGAGCAGTTCTTC. Its protein is CASGLIRDGTSYNEQFF.

The gene calls are TRBV19 and TRBJ2-7; 9 nucleotides align to TRBD1. The V gene's germline CDR1 is LNHDA and CDR2 SQIVND (reference sequence). V dropped 6 bases and J dropped 5; count of bases not matched to a gene: 11. The CDR3 is made up of 15 amino acids. The CDR3 DNA reads TGTGCCAGTAGCCCCCCGGGACAGGGAGCCGACGAGCAGTACTTC. It is translated as CASSPPGQGADEQYF.

The chain couples TRBV9 to TRBJ2-1; D might be TRBD1 (6 bases). Germline assignment: CDR1 SGDLS and CDR2 YYNGEE. This CDR3 spans 15 amino acids. The V end was cut by 1 base, the J end by 8 bases, with 16 bases between. The CDR3 spells CASSVMGHKTYEQFF. In DNA, the CDR3 is TGTGCCAGCAGCGTAATGGGACATAAGACATATGAGCAGTTCTTC.

The V gene is TRBV30, the J gene TRBJ1-1, with TRBD1 as a possible D gene (5 bases). CDR3 size: 14 residues. V gave up 0 bases and J gave up 5 bases, with 13 bases separating them. Germline-derived CDR1 and CDR2 are GTSNPN and SVGIG (reference sequence). The CDR3 region is CAWSVGAKWTEAFF. The CDR3 bases are TGTGCCTGGAGTGTAGGGGCAAAGTGGACTGAAGCTTTCTTT.

Only one count was recorded for this clone. This chain links TRBV10-1 with TRBJ2-1; 11 nucleotides agree with TRBD2. In germline, CDR1 is WNHNN, CDR2 SYGVQD (reference sequence). CDR3 size: 15 residues. Germline trimming cut 4 bases from V and 9 bases from J; bases unmatched to any gene: 8. The CDR3 protein is CASSGVLAGVSEQFF. In nucleotides, the CDR3 is TGCGCCAGCAGTGGGGTACTAGCGGGAGTTTCTGAGCAGTTCTTC.

The chain combines TRBV6-6 with TRBJ2-3; TRBD1 aligns across 9 bases. Germline V gene lookup returns CDR1 MNHNY and CDR2 SVGAGI (reference sequence). The junction had 10 bases not matched to a gene; V was cut back by 11 bases and J by 4 bases. The CDR3 has 14 amino acids. CDR3 coding DNA: TGTGCCTGCCGACAGGGGGGGGCCCCAGATACGCAGTATTTT. It is translated as CACRQGGAPDTQYF.

The chain employs TRBV7-9 and TRBJ2-1, with 8 nucleotides matching TRBD1. In germline, CDR1 is SEHNR, CDR2 FQNEAQ (reference sequence). V lost 3 bases, J lost 4 bases, and 5 bases stayed unmatched. The CDR3 contains 15 residues. The CDR3 DNA sequence: TGTGCCAGCAGCTTCTGGACAGGGTCTTACAATGAGCAGTTCTTC. It yields the protein CASSFWTGSYNEQFF. Looking up the rest from reference TRBV7-9 and TRBJ2-1 gives the full variable domain: DTGVSQNPRHKITKRGQNVTFRCDPISEHNRLYWYRQTLGQGPEFLTYFQNEAQLEKSRLLSDRFSAERPKGSFSTLEIQRTEQGDSAMYLCASSFWTGSYNEQFFGPGTRLTVL.

The chain uses TRBV19 and TRBJ2-7, with TRBD1 as a possible D gene (6 bases). The CDR3 totals 15 residues. The germline V and J ends were trimmed by 4 bases and 3 bases, with 16 bases remaining between them. CDR1 and CDR2 from the germline V gene are LNHDA and SQIVND (reference sequence). CDR3 nucleotides: TGTGCCAGTAGTAGGGGGCCCCAGGGGTTCTACGAGCAGTACTTC. It translates to CASSRGPQGFYEQYF.

The rearrangement joins TRBV18 to TRBJ2-3; 11 nucleotides line up with TRBD2. Germline V CDR1 and CDR2: KGHSH, LQKENI. The V and J ends lost 4 bases and 3 bases, in that order; junction bases with no gene match: 3. CDR3 size: 15 residues. The CDR3, as DNA: TGTGCCAGCTCACAACTAGCGGGGGATACAGATACGCAGTATTTT. Translating it yields CASSQLAGDTDTQYF. Full variable domain (outside the CDR3, taken from reference TRBV18 and TRBJ2-3): NAGVMQNPRHLVRRRGQEARLRCSPMKGHSHVYWYRQLPEEGLKFMVYLQKENIIDESGMPKERFSAEFPKEGPSILRIQQVVRGDSAAYFCASSQLAGDTDTQYFGPGTRLTVL.

The chain joins TRBV18 to TRBJ2-7; D ambiguous. Trimming took 5 bases from V and 2 from J, leaving 10 bases between them. CDR3 size: 13 residues. Germline CDR1 and CDR2: KGHSH and LQKENI. The CDR3 DNA follows: TGTGCCAGCTCAGCTTACTTGACCTACGAGCAGTACTTC. Its protein product is CASSAYLTYEQYF.

The chain employs TRBV19 and TRBJ1-4; D remains unclear. The CDR3 sequence is 11 residues long. Germline assignment: CDR1 LNHDA and CDR2 SQIVND (reference sequence). V lost 7 bases and J lost 7, with 7 bases in between. In nucleotides, the CDR3 is TGTGCCAGTATTGGGATTGAAAAACTGTTTTTT. Translating it yields CASIGIEKLFF.

The CDR3 DNA is TGTGCCAGCAGCTTAGGTGGGGAATACGAGCAGTACTTC. It yields the protein CASSLGGEYEQYF. V is TRBV11-2 and J is TRBJ2-7; D not certain. Trimming removed 1 base from V and 4 bases from J, with 8 bases in between. The CDR3 extends over 13 amino acids. Germline V gene lookup returns CDR1 SGHAT and CDR2 FQNNGV.

This clone came up a few times. This sequence joins TRBV11-2 and TRBJ1-2; D is perhaps TRBD1 (5 bases). Germline assignment: CDR1 SGHAT and CDR2 FQNNGV. The CDR3 is 14 amino acids. V shed 1 base and J shed 8 bases, with 14 bases lying between them. CDR3 sequence: CASSLGLGGGGYTF. For the CDR3, the DNA is TGTGCCAGCAGCTTAGGCCTCGGGGGTGGAGGCTACACCTTC.

DNA of the CDR3: TGTGCCAGCAGTTTTATGGCTAGCAATCAGCCCCAGCATTTT. Translation gives CASSFMASNQPQHF. The gene calls are TRBV27 and TRBJ1-5, with D unresolved. The CDR3 loop spans 14 amino acids. The V end lost 3 bases, the J end lost 0 bases, and 6 bases lay between the germline ends. Germline V CDR1 and CDR2: MNHEY, SMNVEV (reference sequence).

CDR3 DNA sequence: TGCGCCAGCAGTGAATCTAGCCGGGCCGCCTCCGAATATTTT. Translation gives CASSESSRAASEYF. The chain employs TRBV10-2 and TRBJ2-3, with a tentative D call TRBD2 (5 bases). Trimming took off 3 bases at V and 15 bases at J, with 22 bases between the two ends. This CDR3 is built from 14 residues. Germline lookup yields CDR1 WSHSY and CDR2 SAAADI.

V usage is TRBV19 and J usage is TRBJ1-1; D is uncertain. V was cut by 8 bases and J by 0 bases, with 16 bases left in between. The CDR3 is made up of 15 amino acids. The germline gives CDR1 LNHDA, CDR2 SQIVND (reference sequence). CDR3 amino acids: CASCVDWNLNTEAFF. CDR3 nucleotide sequence: TGTGCCAGTTGTGTCGATTGGAATTTGAACACTGAAGCTTTCTTT. Drawing the rest from reference TRBV19 and TRBJ1-1, the complete variable domain is DGGITQSPKYLFRKEGQNVTLSCEQNLNHDAMYWYRQDPGQGLRLIYYSQIVNDFQKGDIAEGYSVSREKKESFPLTVTSAQKNPTAFYLCASCVDWNLNTEAFFGQGTRLTVV.

The gene calls are TRBV18 and TRBJ2-5; the D gene is possibly TRBD2 (5 bases). Germline V gives CDR1 KGHSH, CDR2 LQKENI. Trimming stripped 2 bases from V and 5 bases from J, with 12 bases between. The CDR3 sequence is 14 residues long. CDR3 nucleotide sequence: TGTGCCAGCTCACCATTCTTCGGCGGGGAGACCCAGTACTTC. Protein sequence: CASSPFFGGETQYF.

For this clone: The sample carries other DNA sequences with the same CDR3. V and J are TRBV6-6 and TRBJ2-2, with D tentatively TRBD2 (6 bases). This CDR3 is 13 amino acids long. Germline CDR1 reads MNHNY; CDR2 reads SVGAGI (reference sequence). CDR3 nucleotide sequence: TGTGCACTGGCGGGACCTTTCACCGGGGAGCTGTTTTTT. It translates to CALAGPFTGELFF.

The V call is TRBV27, the J call TRBJ2-7, with 7 bases aligning to TRBD1. Germline lookup yields CDR1 MNHEY and CDR2 SMNVEV (reference sequence). V shed 6 bases and J 0 bases; nucleotides not matched to a gene: 8. This CDR3 is built from 15 residues. CDR3 coding DNA: TGTGCCAGCAGCCTGAGGGGACAGAACTCCTACGAGCAGTACTTC. It is translated as CASSLRGQNSYEQYF.